These 27 T cell receptor beta chains originate from one sample sequenced in a study of T cells in Graves' hyperthyroidism and ophthalmopathy. TCR beta CDR3 regions were amplified from RNA. HTBI primers were used for first-round RT-PCR of the TCR CDR3. TCRdb re-analysed the multiplex PCR reads in MiXCR, keeping a single row per CDR3 protein. The sample has around 500,000 distinct CDR3 sequences; more than 15% are singletons. Sequenced: blood. These receptors were collected from a woman younger than 45 with Graves' ophthalmopathy.

V is TRBV7-2 and J is TRBJ2-4; the D gene is possibly TRBD2 (7 bases). Germline V gene lookup returns CDR1 SGHTA and CDR2 FQGNSA. The CDR3 has 16 amino acids. V lost 3 bases, J lost 0 bases, and 12 bases lay in between. The DNA of the CDR3 is TGTGCCAGCAGCTTTGGGGGGGCAGGAGCCAAAAACATTCAGTACTTC. Residues: CASSFGGAGAKNIQYF.

This clonotype was found many times. The CDR3 sequence is CASSSGTGHFYGYTF. The CDR3 nucleotides are TGCGCCAGCAGCTCCGGGACAGGGCACTTCTATGGCTACACCTTC. This chain uses TRBV5-1 with TRBJ1-2; 9 nucleotides agree with TRBD1. With V trimmed by 3 bases and J by 4 bases, 7 bases remained unmatched. CDR1 is SGHRS, CDR2 YFSETQ, per germline. CDR3 length equals 15 residues. Filled out from reference TRBV5-1 and TRBJ1-2, the complete variable domain reads KAGVTQTPRYLIKTRGQQVTLSCSPISGHRSVSWYQQTPGQGLQFLFEYFSETQRNKGNFPGRFSGRQFSNSRSEMNVSTLELGDSALYLCASSSGTGHFYGYTFGSGTRLTVV.

This clonotype was seen more than once but under ten times. The chain employs TRBV11-2 and TRBJ1-6; maybe TRBD1 (5 bases). This CDR3 is built from 16 residues. Germline CDR1 and CDR2: SGHAT and FQNNGV. V was shortened by 5 bases and J by 0 bases, with 11 bases between the two germline ends. The CDR3 reads CASSRDRSSYNSPLHF. CDR3 DNA sequence: TGTGCCAGCAGCCGGGACCGGAGCTCCTATAATTCACCCCTCCACTTT.

The rearrangement uses TRBV5-1 and TRBJ2-5, with 11 bases lining up with TRBD2. The CDR3 length is 16 residues. J was trimmed by 5 bases and V by 0 bases; bases with no gene match: 6. The V gene's germline CDR1 is SGHRS and CDR2 YFSETQ. In nucleotides, the CDR3 is TGCGCCAGCAGCTTGGGTAGCGGGAGGGCCGATGAGACCCAGTACTTC. Translation gives CASSLGSGRADETQYF.

V gene TRBV14 combines with J gene TRBJ2-5; 12 nucleotides align to TRBD2. The germline V gene encodes CDR1 SGHDN and CDR2 FVKESK. The CDR3 is 16 residues long. Germline trimming cut 4 bases from V and 6 bases from J; bases unmatched to any gene: 9. CDR3 protein: CASSPLTSGRTKTQYF. DNA of the CDR3: TGTGCCAGCAGCCCCCTGACTAGCGGGAGAACGAAGACCCAGTACTTC.

The chain couples TRBV20-1 to TRBJ2-5; TRBD2 aligns across 12 bases. The CDR3 length is 13 residues. The ends lost 5 bases at V and 4 bases at J; junction bases unmatched: 2. CDR1 is DFQATT and CDR2 is SNEGSKA in the germline V gene (reference sequence). CDR3 sequence reads: CSAWTSGIETQYF. For the CDR3, the DNA is TGCAGTGCTTGGACTAGCGGGATAGAGACCCAGTACTTC.

This clonotype occurred many times. The chain employs TRBV28 and TRBJ2-2; D is unclear. The germline gives CDR1 MDHEN, CDR2 SYDVKM. The CDR3 consists of 12 residues. V was pared by 2 bases and J by 7 bases, with 5 bases between. Written as DNA, the CDR3 is TGTGCCAGCAGTTTAAAGGGCGGGGAGCTGTTTTTT. This translates into CASSLKGGELFF.

The gene calls are TRBV6-1 and TRBJ2-7; 9 bases align to TRBD1. The germline V gene has CDR1 MNHNS and CDR2 SASEGT. This CDR3 region has 15 residues. V lost 1 base, J lost 3 bases, and 4 bases stayed unmatched. Here the CDR3 DNA reads TGTGCCAGCAGTGAAGAGGGGACAGGGCTCTACGAGCAGTACTTC. Translating it yields CASSEEGTGLYEQYF.

This clonotype was seen many times. The chain uses TRBV11-1 and TRBJ2-5, with D possibly being TRBD2 (5 bases). Germline CDR1 reads SGHAT; CDR2 reads FQDESV (reference sequence). The CDR3 extends over 14 amino acids. V lost 5 bases and J lost 5, with 15 bases in between. The CDR3 DNA reads as TGTGCCAGCAGCCGGGAAGGGTCGGTGGAGACCCAGTACTTC. Its translation is CASSREGSVETQYF.

This clonotype was seen only a few times. The chain joins TRBV6-2 or TRBV6-3 to TRBJ2-7; 11 positions agree with TRBD2. Trimming removed 3 bases from V and 6 bases from J; junction bases left unmatched: 10. Germline CDR1 and CDR2: MNHEY and SVGEGT. The CDR3 spans 16 residues. This chain's CDR3 is CASSYPRLAGSSEQYF. The CDR3 region has the DNA TGTGCCAGCAGTTATCCCAGACTAGCGGGAAGCTCCGAGCAGTACTTC.

This clonotype appeared a few times. The chain employs TRBV28 and TRBJ1-2; D call uncertain. This CDR3 has 14 amino acids. CDR1 and CDR2 (germline): MDHEN, SYDVKM. Trimming cost V 2 bases and J 4 bases, with 11 bases left between them. CDR3 sequence reads: CASSLPDQLYGYTF. CDR3 sequence (DNA): TGTGCCAGCAGTTTACCCGACCAGCTCTATGGCTACACCTTC.

This clonotype came up a few times. The chain's CDR3 is CATGTERMNTEAFF. The CDR3 region has the DNA TGTGCCACCGGGACAGAGAGAATGAACACTGAAGCTTTCTTT. This sequence joins TRBV10-3 and TRBJ1-1; 7 bases align to TRBD1. CDR3 size: 14 residues. Unmatched junction bases numbered 8, after V lost 10 bases and J lost 0 bases. Germline CDR1 and CDR2: ENHRY and SYGVKD.

This clonotype was recorded many times. The genes are TRBV28 and TRBJ2-1; D remains ambiguous. From germline, CDR1 is MDHEN and CDR2 SYDVKM. The CDR3 runs to 15 residues. V lost 3 bases to trimming and J lost 6 bases, with 15 bases between them. The CDR3 loop reads CASSFITEPSNEQFF. In DNA, the CDR3 is TGTGCCAGCAGTTTCATCACAGAGCCTTCCAATGAGCAGTTCTTC.

The chain has TRBV24-1 and TRBJ2-3; TRBD2 is a possible D gene (5 bases). Trimming shortened V by 7 bases and J by 6 bases, and 22 bases separated the two germline ends. Germline V CDR1 and CDR2: KGHDR, SFDVKD. The CDR3 is made up of 16 amino acids. CDR3 residues: CATSDGIATGWDTQYF. The CDR3 DNA follows: TGTGCCACCAGCGATGGCATAGCGACGGGGTGGGATACGCAGTATTTT.

In its sample, this clonotype was seen many times. The chain couples TRBV29-1 to TRBJ2-5, with TRBD2 matching 7 bases. CDR3 size: 15 residues. In germline, CDR1 is SQVTM, CDR2 ANQGSEA. The J segment lost 4 bases and the V segment lost 6 bases, leaving 14 bases of the junction unmatched. CDR3 region: CSVAEQTSRGETQYF. CDR3 coding DNA: TGCAGCGTCGCCGAACAGACTAGCAGAGGAGAGACCCAGTACTTC.

This sequence joins TRBV27 and TRBJ2-3, with a possible D match to TRBD1 (6 bases). Germline V gene sequence: CDR1 MNHEY, CDR2 SMNVEV (reference sequence). V lost 8 bases and J 0 bases, leaving 18 bases between the germline ends. The CDR3 length is 16 residues. The CDR3 loop is CASGPAGAISTDTQYF. The CDR3 DNA follows: TGTGCCAGCGGCCCCGCAGGGGCTATTAGCACAGATACGCAGTATTTT.

This clonotype has a count of ten or more. The chain joins TRBV28 to TRBJ2-1, with D tentatively TRBD1 or TRBD2 (5 bases each). V was clipped by 5 bases and J by 3 bases, with 8 bases between them. The length of the CDR3 is 13 residues. Germline lookup yields CDR1 MDHEN and CDR2 SYDVKM. CDR3 in amino acids: CASSTGLYNEQFF. Written as DNA, the CDR3 is TGTGCCAGCAGTACGGGGCTCTACAATGAGCAGTTCTTC.

This clonotype was seen at least ten times. The V gene is TRBV28, the J gene TRBJ2-5; the match to TRBD1 covers 8 bases. CDR1 MDHEN and CDR2 SYDVKM come from the germline V gene. Trimming at V came to 3 bases and at J to 5 bases, leaving 26 bases not matched to a gene. This CDR3 has 21 residues. CDR3 amino acids: CASSLASLPFGDRYPRETQYF. The CDR3 DNA is TGTGCCAGCAGTTTGGCTTCACTTCCCTTCGGGGACAGGTACCCTCGGGAGACCCAGTACTTC.

V gene TRBV5-6 combines with J gene TRBJ2-2; D not resolved. The CDR3 totals 13 residues. The germline V gene has CDR1 SGHDT and CDR2 YYEEEE. The V end lost 4 bases, the J end lost 4 bases, and 8 bases lay between the germline ends. The CDR3 sequence is CASSPARTGELFF. In DNA, the CDR3 is TGTGCCAGCAGCCCAGCCCGCACCGGGGAGCTGTTTTTT.

This clonotype occurred a few times. This chain uses TRBV18 with TRBJ2-7, with 8 bases that match TRBD1. Germline values: CDR1 KGHSH, CDR2 LQKENI. V gave up 3 bases and J gave up 2 bases; unmatched junction bases: 9. CDR3 size: 16 residues. In nucleotides, the CDR3 is TGTGCCAGCTCACCGCTTAGCGACAGGGGTACCTACGAGCAGTACTTC. Amino acids: CASSPLSDRGTYEQYF.

This clonotype was seen more than once but under ten times. At one end, the junction sequence differs from germline, possibly due to a read error. This chain connects TRBV6-5 to TRBJ2-3; 10 bases line up with TRBD2. The CDR3 contains 20 residues. CDR1 is MNHEY, CDR2 SVGAGI, per germline. CDR3 bases: TGTGCCAGCAGTGACTCGATGGGCAGCGGGAGGGCCAAAAGCACAGATACGCAGTATTTT. This gives the protein CASSDSMGSGRAKSTDTQYF.

A remark on this clonotype: Possible read error: a much larger clone is one base away. The chain links TRBV6-1 to TRBJ1-1; D remains ambiguous. The CDR3 loop spans 12 amino acids. Germline V gene lookup returns CDR1 MNHNS and CDR2 SASEGT. V was shortened by 6 bases and J by 9 bases, with 14 bases between the two germline ends. The CDR3 loop is CASRGGPRQAFF. The DNA for the CDR3 is TGTGCCAGCAGAGGAGGACCGAGACAAGCTTTCTTT.

This clonotype was counted ten times or more. J is TRBJ2-3 and V is TRBV20-1; tentatively, D is TRBD1 or TRBD2 (5 bases each). The V end lost 5 bases, the J end lost 0 bases, and 12 bases lay between the germline ends. Germline lookup yields CDR1 DFQATT and CDR2 SNEGSKA (reference sequence). This CDR3 comprises 14 residues. CDR3: CSADSGPSTDTQYF. The CDR3 nucleotides are TGCAGTGCTGACAGCGGTCCAAGCACAGATACGCAGTATTTT.

The table lists this clonotype with many counts. The chain couples TRBV20-1 to TRBJ1-1; perhaps TRBD1 as D (6 bases). Germline CDR1 DFQATT, CDR2 SNEGSKA (reference sequence). The CDR3 is 13 residues long. The V gene lost 1 base and the J gene lost 3 bases, with 9 bases spanning the gap. The CDR3 nucleotides are TGCAGTGCTAGAGTAGCAGGGGACACTGAAGCTTTCTTT. Translating it yields CSARVAGDTEAFF.

This clonotype has a count of ten or more. This chain uses TRBV4-1 with TRBJ2-5; D uncertain. Germline values: CDR1 MGHRA, CDR2 YSYEKL. The CDR3 spans 15 residues. With 5 bases removed from V and 4 bases from J, the gap between germline ends came to 17 bases. CDR3 sequence (DNA): TGCGCCAGCAGCGTTCATACCATCGGCGGAGAGACCCAGTACTTC. As protein: CASSVHTIGGETQYF.

This clonotype has ten or more counts. The J gene is TRBJ2-1, the V gene TRBV5-8; D not resolved. This CDR3 is 12 amino acids long. V was pared by 4 bases and J by 9 bases, with 11 bases between. Looked up from germline, CDR1 is SGHTS and CDR2 is YDEGEE. The CDR3 loop is CASSAMKGEQFF. The DNA of the CDR3 is TGTGCCAGCAGCGCCATGAAGGGTGAGCAGTTCTTC. Together with reference TRBV5-8 and TRBJ2-1, the CDR3 gives the full variable domain: EAGVTQSPTHLIKTRGQQATLRCSPISGHTSVYWYQQALGLGLQFLLWYDEGEERNRGNFPPRFSGRQFPNYSSELNVNALELEDSALYLCASSAMKGEQFFGPGTRLTVL.

The chain couples TRBV19 to TRBJ2-2; D uncertain. CDR3 size: 13 residues. The germline CDR1 and CDR2 sequences are LNHDA and SQIVND (reference sequence). V lost 6 bases and J 5 bases, leaving 10 bases between the germline ends. CDR3 sequence reads: CASRWSRTGELFF. The CDR3 nucleotides are TGTGCCAGTAGGTGGTCGAGGACCGGGGAGCTGTTTTTT.